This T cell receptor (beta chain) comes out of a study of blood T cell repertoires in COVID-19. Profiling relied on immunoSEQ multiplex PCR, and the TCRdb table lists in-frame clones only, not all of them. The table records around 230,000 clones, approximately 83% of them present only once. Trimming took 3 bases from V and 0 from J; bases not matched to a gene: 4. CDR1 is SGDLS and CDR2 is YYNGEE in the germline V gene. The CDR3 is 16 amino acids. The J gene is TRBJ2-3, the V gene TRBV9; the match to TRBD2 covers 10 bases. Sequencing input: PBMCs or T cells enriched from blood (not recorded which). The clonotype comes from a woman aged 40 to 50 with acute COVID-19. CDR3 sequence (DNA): TGTGCCAGCAGCGCGGGACTAGCGATAAGCACAGATACGCAGTATTTT. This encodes CASSAGLAISTDTQYF.